This TCR beta chain was sequenced in a study of OX40 agonist ivuxolimab in advanced cancers. TCRdb keeps only in-frame clones here, not all; method: immunoSEQ multiplex PCR. The table has 45,000 to 70,000 clones, more than 85% seen once. Germline lookup yields CDR1 SGDLS and CDR2 YYNGEE. The CDR3 has 15 amino acids. V was pared by 0 bases and J by 2 bases, with 12 bases between. The gene calls are TRBV9 and TRBJ2-7, with TRBD1 as a possible D gene (6 bases). The material was CD4+ or CD8+ T cells sorted from blood, obtained in a trial of the OX40 agonist ivuxolimab. This sequence was found in an adult with an advanced solid tumor such as melanoma, head and neck, liver or kidney cancer. The CDR3 DNA is TGTGCCAGCAGCGTAGGACCCGGGACAACCTACGAGCAGTACTTC. Its protein product is CASSVGPGTTYEQYF.